This entry is about one T cell receptor (beta chain). These data are taken from a study of T cell changes during pregnancy in multiple sclerosis. Germline CDR1 and CDR2: SGDLS and YYNGEE. There are 17 residues in the CDR3. The junction had 10 bases not matched to a gene; V was cut back by 4 bases and J by 8 bases. Measured with immunoSEQ multiplex PCR; TCRdb has only the in-frame clones, and not every one. The top ten clones hold approximately 0.35% of a sample with around 60,000 clones, around 93% of them seen once. J is TRBJ2-1 and V is TRBV9, with 15 bases fitting TRBD2. Sequencing was performed on CD4+ T cells from peripheral blood mononuclear cells, taken before pregnancy. The TCR comes from a female donor with multiple sclerosis, enrolled in a pregnancy study. DNA for the CDR3: TGTGCCAGCAGCCCAGGACTAGCGGGAGGGCCCTCGCATGAGCAGTTCTTC. Encoded protein: CASSPGLAGGPSHEQFF.